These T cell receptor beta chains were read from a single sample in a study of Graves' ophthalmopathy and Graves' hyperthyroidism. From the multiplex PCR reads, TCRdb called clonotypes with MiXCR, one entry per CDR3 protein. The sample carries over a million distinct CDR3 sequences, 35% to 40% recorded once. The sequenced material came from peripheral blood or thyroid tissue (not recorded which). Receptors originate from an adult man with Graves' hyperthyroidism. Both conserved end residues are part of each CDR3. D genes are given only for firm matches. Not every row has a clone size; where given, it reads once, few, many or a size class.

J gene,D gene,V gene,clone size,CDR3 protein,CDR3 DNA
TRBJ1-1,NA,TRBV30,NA,CAWSVQGSRGAFF,TGTGCCTGGAGTGTACAAGGTTCCCGTGGAGCTTTCTTT
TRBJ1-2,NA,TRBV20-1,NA,CSARGLGYTF,TGCAGTGCTAGAGGGCTCGGCTACACCTTC
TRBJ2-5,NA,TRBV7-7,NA,CACSAGNAETQYF,TGTGCCTGCAGCGCCGGGAACGCGGAGACCCAGTACTTC
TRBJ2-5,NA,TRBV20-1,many,CSASQALAGPETQYF,TGCAGTGCTAGCCAAGCATTGGCAGGACCCGAGACCCAGTACTTC
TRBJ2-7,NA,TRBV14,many,CASSHATYEQYF,TGTGCCAGCAGCCATGCAACCTACGAGCAGTACTTC
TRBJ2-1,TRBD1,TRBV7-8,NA,CASRVPGQGNYDEQFF,TGTGCCAGCAGAGTACCGGGACAGGGTAATTACGATGAGCAGTTCTTC
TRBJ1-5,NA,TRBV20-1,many,CSGQGGNQPQHF,TGCAGTGGTCAGGGTGGTAATCAGCCCCAGCATTTT
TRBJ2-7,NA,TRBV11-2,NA,CASSFSGVRGEQYF,TGTGCCAGCAGCTTTTCAGGTGTGAGAGGCGAGCAGTACTTC
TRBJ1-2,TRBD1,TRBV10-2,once,CASSAGQGADYGYTF,TGCGCCAGCAGTGCCGGACAGGGGGCGGACTATGGCTACACCTTC
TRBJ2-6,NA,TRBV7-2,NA,CASRAGLPSGANVLTF,TGTGCCAGCAGGGCAGGACTTCCTTCTGGGGCCAACGTCCTGACTTTC
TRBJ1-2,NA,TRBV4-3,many,CASSHIESSANYGYTF,TGCGCCAGCAGCCATATTGAGAGTTCAGCTAACTATGGCTACACCTTC
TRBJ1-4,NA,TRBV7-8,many,CASSLTAGTTNEKLFF,TGTGCCAGCAGCTTAACCGCAGGGACAACTAATGAAAAACTGTTTTTT
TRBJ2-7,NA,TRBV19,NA,CASSLNTLDRNEQYF,TGTGCCAGTAGTCTAAATACCTTGGACAGAAACGAGCAGTACTTC
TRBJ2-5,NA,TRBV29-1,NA,CSVWWSQETQYF,TGCAGCGTGTGGTGGTCCCAAGAGACCCAGTACTTC
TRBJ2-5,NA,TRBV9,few,CASGRSGRDQETQYF,TGTGCCAGCGGCAGGAGCGGTAGGGACCAAGAGACCCAGTACTTC
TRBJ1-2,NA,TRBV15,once,CATSRVGEAYGYTF,TGTGCCACCAGCAGAGTTGGGGAGGCATATGGCTACACCTTC
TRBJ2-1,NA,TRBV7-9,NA,CASSPHASENFPDEQFF,TGTGCCAGCAGCCCTCACGCTAGCGAGAACTTCCCCGATGAGCAGTTCTTC
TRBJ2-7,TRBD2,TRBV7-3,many,CASSLETRREWGEQYF,TGTGCCAGCAGCTTAGAGACACGGCGGGAGTGGGGAGAGCAGTACTTC
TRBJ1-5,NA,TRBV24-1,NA,CATSQQGQTQHF,TGTGCCACCAGTCAACAAGGGCAGACCCAGCATTTT
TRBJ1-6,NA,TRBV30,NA,CAWSEGFGNSPLHF,TGTGCCTGGAGTGAAGGGTTCGGGAATTCACCCCTCCACTTT
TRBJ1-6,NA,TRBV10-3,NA,CAISESVGWNSPLHF,TGTGCCATCAGTGAGTCGGTGGGTTGGAATTCACCCCTCCACTTT
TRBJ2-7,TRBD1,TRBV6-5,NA,CASSDSVTGIDEQYF,TGTGCCAGCAGTGACTCGGTGACAGGGATCGACGAGCAGTACTTC
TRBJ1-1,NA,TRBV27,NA,CASSLRAWPVAGAFF,TGTGCCAGCAGTTTAAGAGCCTGGCCAGTCGCCGGAGCTTTCTTT
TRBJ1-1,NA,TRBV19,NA,CASSSIINRDNTEAFF,TGTGCCAGTAGCAGTATTATAAACCGGGACAACACTGAAGCTTTCTTT
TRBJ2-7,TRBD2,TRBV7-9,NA,CASSHPGLANRSSNYEQYF,TGTGCCAGCAGCCACCCGGGACTAGCGAACCGATCGAGCAACTACGAGCAGTACTTC
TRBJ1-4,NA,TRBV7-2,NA,CASRPTGAGEKLFF,TGTGCCAGCAGGCCCACCGGGGCGGGTGAAAAACTGTTTTTT
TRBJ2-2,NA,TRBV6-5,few,CASSSLGGTTGELFF,TGTGCCAGCAGTAGTTTGGGGGGCACCACCGGGGAGCTGTTTTTT
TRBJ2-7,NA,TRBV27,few,CASSLTRRNYEQYF,TGTGCCAGCAGTTTAACCAGGAGGAACTACGAGCAGTACTTC
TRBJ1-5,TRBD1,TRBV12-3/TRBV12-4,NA,CASSVRGLSNQPQHF,TGTGCCAGCAGTGTCAGGGGGCTGAGCAATCAGCCCCAGCATTTT
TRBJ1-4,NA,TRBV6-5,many,CASSRESATNEKLFF,TGTGCCAGCAGTAGGGAATCGGCAACTAATGAAAAACTGTTTTTT
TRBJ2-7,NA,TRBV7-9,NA,CASSLRGTTDTQYF,TGTGCCAGCAGCTTACGGGGGACCACAGATACGCAGTACTTC
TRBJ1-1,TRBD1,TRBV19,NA,CASSIEGTGRRTEAFF,TGTGCCAGTAGTATAGAGGGGACAGGGCGTAGAACTGAAGCTTTCTTT